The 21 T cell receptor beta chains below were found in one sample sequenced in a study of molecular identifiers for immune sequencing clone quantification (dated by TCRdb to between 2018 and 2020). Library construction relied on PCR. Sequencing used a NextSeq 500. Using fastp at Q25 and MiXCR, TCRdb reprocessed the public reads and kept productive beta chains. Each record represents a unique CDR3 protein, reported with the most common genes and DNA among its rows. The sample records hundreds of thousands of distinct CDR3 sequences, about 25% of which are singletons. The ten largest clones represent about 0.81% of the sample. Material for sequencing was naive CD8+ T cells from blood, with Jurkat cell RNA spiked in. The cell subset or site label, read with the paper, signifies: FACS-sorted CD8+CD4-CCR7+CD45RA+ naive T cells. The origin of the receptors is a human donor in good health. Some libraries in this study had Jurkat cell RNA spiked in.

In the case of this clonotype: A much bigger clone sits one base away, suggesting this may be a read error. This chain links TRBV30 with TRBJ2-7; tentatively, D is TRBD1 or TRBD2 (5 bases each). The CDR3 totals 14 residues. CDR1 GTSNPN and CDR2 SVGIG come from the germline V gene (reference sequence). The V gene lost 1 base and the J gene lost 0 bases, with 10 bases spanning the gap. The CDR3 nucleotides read TGTGCCTGGAGTGCGGCAGGGACCTCCTACGAGCAGTACTTC. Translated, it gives CAWSAAGTSYEQYF.

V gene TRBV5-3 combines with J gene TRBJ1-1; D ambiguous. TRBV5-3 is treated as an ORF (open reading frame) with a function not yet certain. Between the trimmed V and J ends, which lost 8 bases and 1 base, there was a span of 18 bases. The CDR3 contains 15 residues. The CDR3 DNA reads TGTGCCAGCGGCTTGGCTAATCACCCGAACACTGAAGCTTTCTTT. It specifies CASGLANHPNTEAFF.

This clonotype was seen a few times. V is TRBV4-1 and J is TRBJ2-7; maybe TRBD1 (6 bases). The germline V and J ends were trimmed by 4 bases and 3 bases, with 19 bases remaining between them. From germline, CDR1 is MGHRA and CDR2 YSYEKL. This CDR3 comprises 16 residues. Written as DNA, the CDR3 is TGCGCCAGCAGCCTAAAGGTCACAGGGTCCGGCTACGAGCAGTACTTC. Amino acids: CASSLKVTGSGYEQYF.

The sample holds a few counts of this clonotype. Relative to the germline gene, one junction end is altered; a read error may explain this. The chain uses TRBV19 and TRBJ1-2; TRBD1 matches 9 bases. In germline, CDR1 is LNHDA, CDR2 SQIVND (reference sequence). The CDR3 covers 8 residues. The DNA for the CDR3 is TGTGCCACAGGACAGGGGCTCTTC. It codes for CATGQGLF.

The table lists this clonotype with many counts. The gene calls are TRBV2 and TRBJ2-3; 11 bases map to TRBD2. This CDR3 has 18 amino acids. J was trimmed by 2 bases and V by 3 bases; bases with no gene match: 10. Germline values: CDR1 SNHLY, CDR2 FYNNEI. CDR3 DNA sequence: TGTGCCAGCAGTGATGCGGCTAGCGGGGGGACTGCCACAGATACGCAGTATTTT. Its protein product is CASSDAASGGTATDTQYF.

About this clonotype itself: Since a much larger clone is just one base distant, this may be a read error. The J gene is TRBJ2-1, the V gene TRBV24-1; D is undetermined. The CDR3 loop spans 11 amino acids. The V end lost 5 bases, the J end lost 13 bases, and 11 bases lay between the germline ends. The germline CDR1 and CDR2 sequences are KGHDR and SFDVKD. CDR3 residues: CATSGPTNQFF. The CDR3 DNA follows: TGTGCCACCAGTGGCCCGACAAATCAGTTCTTC.

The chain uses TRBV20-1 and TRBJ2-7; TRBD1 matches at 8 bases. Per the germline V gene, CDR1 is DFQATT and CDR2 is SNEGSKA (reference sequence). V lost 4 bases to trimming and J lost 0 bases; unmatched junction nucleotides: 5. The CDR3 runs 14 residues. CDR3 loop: CSATRDRFSYEQYF. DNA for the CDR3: TGCAGTGCTACCCGGGACAGGTTCTCCTACGAGCAGTACTTC.

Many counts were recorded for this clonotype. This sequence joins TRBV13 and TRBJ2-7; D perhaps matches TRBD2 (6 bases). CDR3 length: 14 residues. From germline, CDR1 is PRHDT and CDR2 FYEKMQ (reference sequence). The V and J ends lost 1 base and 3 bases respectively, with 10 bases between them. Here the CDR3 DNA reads TGTGCCAGCAGCTTAGAGGGACTGATCTACGAGCAGTACTTC. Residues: CASSLEGLIYEQYF.

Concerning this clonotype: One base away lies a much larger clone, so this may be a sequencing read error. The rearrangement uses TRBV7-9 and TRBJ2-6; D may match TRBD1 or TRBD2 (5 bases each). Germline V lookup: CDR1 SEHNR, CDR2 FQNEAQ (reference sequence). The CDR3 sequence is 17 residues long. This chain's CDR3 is CASSSEGGYSGADVLTF. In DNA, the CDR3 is TGTGCCAGCAGCTCTGAGGGCGGATACTCTGGGGCCGACGTCCTGACTTTC.

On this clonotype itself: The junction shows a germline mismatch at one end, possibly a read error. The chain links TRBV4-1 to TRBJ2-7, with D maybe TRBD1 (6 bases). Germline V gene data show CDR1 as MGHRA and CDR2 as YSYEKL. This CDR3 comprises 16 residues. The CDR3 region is CGSSQNREGVTYEQYF. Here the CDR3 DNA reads TGCGGCAGCAGCCAAAACAGGGAAGGGGTAACCTACGAGCAGTACTTC.

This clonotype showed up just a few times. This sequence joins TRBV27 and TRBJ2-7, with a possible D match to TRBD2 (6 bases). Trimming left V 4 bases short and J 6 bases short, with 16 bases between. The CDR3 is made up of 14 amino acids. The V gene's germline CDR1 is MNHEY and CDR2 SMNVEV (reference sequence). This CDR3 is CASSSLGGWGEQYF. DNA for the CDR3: TGTGCCAGCAGTTCCCTGGGGGGTTGGGGCGAGCAGTACTTC.

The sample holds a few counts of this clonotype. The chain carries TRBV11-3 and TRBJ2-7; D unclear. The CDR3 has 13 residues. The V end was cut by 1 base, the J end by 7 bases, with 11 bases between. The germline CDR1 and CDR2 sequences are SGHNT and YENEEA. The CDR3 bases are TGTGCCAGCAGCTTAGCCTCTACGGGTGAGCAGTACTTC. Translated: CASSLASTGEQYF.

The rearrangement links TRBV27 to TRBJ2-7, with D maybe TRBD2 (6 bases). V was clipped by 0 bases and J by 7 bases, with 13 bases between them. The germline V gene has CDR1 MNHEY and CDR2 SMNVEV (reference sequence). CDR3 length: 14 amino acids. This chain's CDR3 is CASSLSITSWEQYF. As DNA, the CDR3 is TGTGCCAGCAGTTTATCGATAACTAGCTGGGAGCAGTACTTC.

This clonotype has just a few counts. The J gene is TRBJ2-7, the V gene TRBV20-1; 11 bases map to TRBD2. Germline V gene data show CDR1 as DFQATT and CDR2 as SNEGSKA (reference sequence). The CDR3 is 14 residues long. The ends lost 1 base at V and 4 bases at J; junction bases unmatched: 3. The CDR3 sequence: CSARATSGGYEQYF. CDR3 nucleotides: TGCAGTGCTAGAGCTACTAGCGGGGGATACGAGCAGTACTTC.

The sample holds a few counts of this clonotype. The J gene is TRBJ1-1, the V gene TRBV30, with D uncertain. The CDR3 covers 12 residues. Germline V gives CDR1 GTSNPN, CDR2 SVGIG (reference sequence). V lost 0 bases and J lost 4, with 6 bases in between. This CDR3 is CAWSVFATEAFF. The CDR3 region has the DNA TGTGCCTGGAGTGTATTTGCCACTGAAGCTTTCTTT.

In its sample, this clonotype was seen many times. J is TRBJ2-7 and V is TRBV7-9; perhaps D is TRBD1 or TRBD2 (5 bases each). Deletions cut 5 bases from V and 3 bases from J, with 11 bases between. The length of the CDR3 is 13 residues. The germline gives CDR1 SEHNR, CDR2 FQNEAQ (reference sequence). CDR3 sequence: CASSPGLGYEQYF. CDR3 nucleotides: TGTGCCAGCAGCCCGGGGCTAGGCTACGAGCAGTACTTC.

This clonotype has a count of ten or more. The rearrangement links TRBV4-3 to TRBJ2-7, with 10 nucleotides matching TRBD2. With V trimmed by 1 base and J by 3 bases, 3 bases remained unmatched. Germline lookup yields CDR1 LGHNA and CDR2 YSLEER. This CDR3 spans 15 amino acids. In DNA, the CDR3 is TGCGCCAGCAGCCAAGCTGCTAGCGGGAGCTACGAGCAGTACTTC. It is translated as CASSQAASGSYEQYF.

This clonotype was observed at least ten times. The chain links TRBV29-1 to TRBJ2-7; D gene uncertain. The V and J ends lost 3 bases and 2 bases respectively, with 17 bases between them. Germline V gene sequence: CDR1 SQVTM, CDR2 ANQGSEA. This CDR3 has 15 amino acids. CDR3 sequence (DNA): TGCAGCGTTGATCCCGGTAACCACGACCCCTACGAGCAGTACTTC. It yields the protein CSVDPGNHDPYEQYF.

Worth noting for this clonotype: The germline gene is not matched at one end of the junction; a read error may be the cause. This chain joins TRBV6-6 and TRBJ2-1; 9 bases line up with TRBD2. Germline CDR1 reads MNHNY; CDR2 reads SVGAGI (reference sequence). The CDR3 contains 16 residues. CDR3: CARSLLGAGGRNEQFF. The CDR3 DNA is TGTGCCCGCAGTTTACTCGGCGCGGGGGGGCGGAATGAGCAGTTCTTC.

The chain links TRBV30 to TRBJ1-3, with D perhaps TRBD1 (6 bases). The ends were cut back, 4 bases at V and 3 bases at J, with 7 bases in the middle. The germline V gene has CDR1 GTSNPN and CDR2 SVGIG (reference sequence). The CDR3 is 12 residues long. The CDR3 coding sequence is TGTGCCTGGACAGGGGTTGGAAACACCATATATTTT. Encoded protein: CAWTGVGNTIYF.

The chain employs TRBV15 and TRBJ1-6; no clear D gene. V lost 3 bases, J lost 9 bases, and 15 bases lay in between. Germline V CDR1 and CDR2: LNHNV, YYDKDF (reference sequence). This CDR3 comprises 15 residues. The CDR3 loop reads CATSRTLGRGSPLHF. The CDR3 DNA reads TGTGCCACCAGCAGGACCCTAGGGAGAGGTTCACCCCTCCACTTT.